A single sample is the source of the 21 T cell receptor beta chains below, sequenced in a study of neurological immune-mediated disorders. Each CDR3 protein is one row after TCRdb ran MiXCR on the 5' RACE reads. The sample comprises fewer than 55,000 distinct CDR3 sequences, 10% of which are singletons, and 1.5% to 2% rests with the top ten. The time point was: longitudinal time-point 1 (baseline). The source material was PBMCs. The origin of the receptors is a woman in her forties in good health.

There are many counts of this clonotype. The genes are TRBV3-1 and TRBJ2-5; 10 bases align to TRBD2. Germline V gives CDR1 LGHDT, CDR2 YNNKEL (reference sequence). This CDR3 contains 15 residues. The J segment lost 5 bases and the V segment lost 1 base, leaving 4 bases of the junction unmatched. The CDR3 bases are TGTGCCAGCAGCCAAGCCCTAGCGGGGGCGGAGACCCAGTACTTC. Amino acid sequence: CASSQALAGAETQYF.

The table lists this clonotype with a few counts. CDR3 bases: TGCGCCAGCAGCTTGATGGGACAGAACTATGGCTACACCTTC. This codes for CASSLMGQNYGYTF. The chain employs TRBV5-1 and TRBJ1-2; 7 bases fit TRBD1. The J segment lost 2 bases and the V segment lost 1 base, leaving 2 bases of the junction unmatched. This CDR3 region has 14 residues. CDR1 and CDR2 (germline): SGHRS, YFSETQ.

This clonotype has a count of ten or more. The rearrangement links TRBV24-1 to TRBJ1-4; tentatively, D is TRBD1 (5 bases). Germline CDR1 is KGHDR and CDR2 is SFDVKD. The germline V and J ends were trimmed by 3 bases and 5 bases, with 12 bases remaining between them. This CDR3 region has 15 residues. The CDR3 DNA follows: TGTGCCACCAGTGATCCCAGCCGGGGGAATGAAAAACTGTTTTTT. Its translation is CATSDPSRGNEKLFF.

There are many counts of this clonotype. This rearrangement joins TRBV6-5 to TRBJ2-7; the D is unclear. Germline V gives CDR1 MNHEY, CDR2 SVGAGI. The CDR3 length is 11 residues. Trimming took 5 bases from V and 4 from J, leaving 6 bases between them. Here the CDR3 reads CASSAKYEQYF. In nucleotides, the CDR3 is TGTGCCAGCAGTGCTAAATACGAGCAGTACTTC.

This clonotype came up many times. This chain joins TRBV5-1 and TRBJ2-2; D might be TRBD2 (6 bases). Germline loops: CDR1 SGHRS, CDR2 YFSETQ. The CDR3 consists of 14 residues. Trimming cost V 4 bases and J 6 bases, with 13 bases left between them. The CDR3 DNA follows: TGCGCCAGCAGCGGAGGTCGGGGGTCCGGGGAGCTGTTTTTT. The encoded protein is CASSGGRGSGELFF.

At least ten counts were recorded for this clonotype. The chain carries TRBV4-3 and TRBJ1-1, with no clear D. The germline V gene encodes CDR1 LGHNA and CDR2 YSLEER. Deletions cut 3 bases from V and 1 base from J, with 12 bases between. The CDR3 sequence is 15 residues long. The CDR3 spells CASSHASRGNTEAFF. The DNA for the CDR3 is TGCGCCAGCAGCCATGCCTCCCGGGGGAACACTGAAGCTTTCTTT.

The V and J genes are TRBV7-2 and TRBJ1-1; D remains unclear. Trimming took off 4 bases at V and 0 bases at J, with 18 bases between the two ends. CDR3 length equals 17 residues. Germline V CDR1 and CDR2: SGHTA, FQGNSA. CDR3 bases: TGTGCCAGCAGCTCGATCAAACGAGGAGGGTTGAACACTGAAGCTTTCTTT. Encoded protein: CASSSIKRGGLNTEAFF.

This clonotype was seen many times. The V call is TRBV12-3 or TRBV12-4, the J call TRBJ2-7; 9 bases map to TRBD1. V was clipped by 5 bases and J by 7 bases; unmatched bases: 9. This CDR3 spans 14 amino acids. The CDR3 loop reads CASSRTGVVGEQYF. CDR3 coding DNA: TGTGCCAGCAGTCGGACAGGGGTGGTTGGGGAGCAGTACTTC.

This clonotype showed up many times. The CDR3 here is CASSLAPGQPQHF. The CDR3 DNA reads as TGCGCCAGCAGCTTGGCCCCAGGGCAGCCCCAGCATTTT. The V gene is TRBV5-1, the J gene TRBJ1-5, with TRBD1 as a possible D gene (5 bases). V lost 0 bases and J 7 bases, leaving 8 bases between the germline ends. The CDR3 loop spans 13 amino acids. CDR1 is SGHRS and CDR2 is YFSETQ in the germline V gene.

There are many counts of this clonotype. The chain couples TRBV12-3 or TRBV12-4 to TRBJ2-7, with D uncertain. V lost 1 base and J lost 6, with 7 bases in between. This CDR3 region has 12 residues. CDR3 nucleotide sequence: TGTGCCAGCAGTTTAGAAAAGGGCGAGCAGTACTTC. This sequence encodes CASSLEKGEQYF.

This clonotype has ten or more counts. V usage is TRBV10-3 and J usage is TRBJ2-1, with TRBD1 matching over 8 bases. V lost 4 bases, J lost 9 bases, and 11 bases stayed unmatched. Looked up from germline, CDR1 is ENHRY and CDR2 is SYGVKD. The CDR3 has 15 residues. The CDR3 spells CAISGDRGRQSEQFF. The DNA for the CDR3 is TGTGCCATCAGTGGCGACAGGGGCAGGCAGAGTGAGCAGTTCTTC.

This clonotype came up many times. The V and J genes are TRBV6-6 and TRBJ2-1; 11 bases are a match to TRBD1. In germline, CDR1 is MNHNY, CDR2 SVGAGI (reference sequence). The trim removed 2 bases at V and 5 bases at J, leaving 8 bases unmatched. This CDR3 contains 17 residues. The CDR3, as DNA: TGTGCCAGCAGTTACCCTACCGGGACAGGGGGTCACAATGAGCAGTTCTTC. The encoded protein is CASSYPTGTGGHNEQFF.

This clonotype came up many times. As DNA, the CDR3 is TGCAGTGCTACCATACCGGGACAAATCCTGGATGGCTACACCTTC. Translating gives CSATIPGQILDGYTF. The rearrangement joins TRBV20-1 to TRBJ1-2; D perhaps matches TRBD1 (6 bases). Trimming removed 4 bases at V and 6 bases at J, with 21 bases between. The CDR3 is 15 amino acids. In germline, CDR1 is DFQATT, CDR2 SNEGSKA (reference sequence).

A word on this clonotype: One end of the junction varies from germline; a read error may be responsible. The chain's CDR3 is CAISYIGAGLTEAFF. The CDR3 coding sequence is TGTGCCATCAGTTACATAGGCGCGGGACTCACTGAAGCTTTCTTT. The chain combines TRBV6-2 or TRBV6-3 with TRBJ1-1, with D possibly being TRBD1 (5 bases). The CDR3 totals 15 residues. CDR1 and CDR2 from the germline V gene are MNHEY and SVGEGT.

The table lists this clonotype with many counts. This chain links TRBV20-1 with TRBJ1-5, with D perhaps TRBD1 (6 bases). Trimming pared 3 bases from V and 6 bases from J, leaving 21 bases between. Germline V gene lookup returns CDR1 DFQATT and CDR2 SNEGSKA (reference sequence). CDR3 length equals 16 residues. CDR3 bases: TGCAGTGCTAGCGATGGCGCCGGGGGGCGGCCTCAGCCCCAGCATTTT. Amino acids: CSASDGAGGRPQPQHF.

This clonotype was seen repeatedly, ten times or more. The rearrangement joins TRBV9 to TRBJ2-2; 10 nucleotides match TRBD1. CDR1 and CDR2 from the germline V gene are SGDLS and YYNGEE. The junction had 4 bases not matched to a gene; V was cut back by 3 bases and J by 2 bases. The CDR3 has 16 residues. CDR3 in amino acids: CASSARQGANTGELFF. The CDR3 DNA is TGTGCCAGCAGCGCACGACAGGGGGCAAACACCGGGGAGCTGTTTTTT.

This clonotype was seen at least ten times. The rearrangement links TRBV7-2 to TRBJ2-7, with a tentative D call TRBD2 (6 bases). The germline CDR1 and CDR2 sequences are SGHTA and FQGNSA. V was clipped by 0 bases and J by 6 bases, with 15 bases between them. The CDR3 is 15 residues long. This chain's CDR3 is CASSLAVAGRGEQYF. Written as DNA, the CDR3 is TGTGCCAGCAGCTTAGCGGTAGCCGGGCGGGGCGAGCAGTACTTC.

In its sample, this clonotype was seen a few times. The rearrangement joins TRBV20-1 to TRBJ2-2; no definite D call. With 0 bases removed from V and 3 bases from J, the gap between germline ends came to 11 bases. This CDR3 region has 15 residues. Germline lookup yields CDR1 DFQATT and CDR2 SNEGSKA (reference sequence). DNA of the CDR3: TGCAGTGCTAGAGATCTTGGTCGAGACACCGGGGAGCTGTTTTTT. Translation: CSARDLGRDTGELFF.

This clonotype was seen many times. This rearrangement joins TRBV4-3 to TRBJ2-6; no clear D. V lost 5 bases and J 1 base, leaving 6 bases between the germline ends. Germline CDR1 and CDR2: LGHNA and YSLEER. The CDR3 sequence is 14 residues long. The CDR3 reads CASSRVSGANVLTF. For the CDR3, the DNA is TGCGCCAGCAGCAGGGTTTCTGGGGCCAACGTCCTGACTTTC.

This clonotype showed up many times. The rearrangement joins TRBV14 to TRBJ2-1, with 7 bases lining up with TRBD2. The CDR3 loop spans 15 amino acids. Germline lookup yields CDR1 SGHDN and CDR2 FVKESK. After removal of 5 bases from V and 3 bases from J, the junction contained 7 bases not matched to a gene. The DNA for the CDR3 is TGTGCCAGCAGCGTTTGGCGGGGGAGCTACAATGAGCAGTTCTTC. Protein product: CASSVWRGSYNEQFF.

Many counts were recorded for this clonotype. This chain links TRBV27 with TRBJ1-5; 8 positions match TRBD1. In germline, CDR1 is MNHEY, CDR2 SMNVEV (reference sequence). The CDR3 consists of 14 residues. Losses at the gene ends were 6 bases for V and 7 bases for J; bases not matched to a gene: 8. In nucleotides, the CDR3 is TGTGCCAGCAGCCCATCAGGGGGCAGGCAGCCCCAGCATTTT. Protein product: CASSPSGGRQPQHF.